This note documents a single T cell receptor beta chain sequence. Its cognate antigen is unknown. The germline CDR1 and CDR2 sequences are KGHSH and LQKENI. This CDR3 comprises 14 residues. The V gene lost 5 bases and the J gene lost 4 bases, with 15 bases spanning the gap. Donors likely had unrecorded immune exposures despite being nominally healthy when sampled. This specimen belongs to a study of cytomegalovirus exposure and HLA in healthy donors. Study results and caveats: In all likelihood, a cluster of highly shared sequence variants was a sequencing artifact. A few V segments could not be told apart, such as TRBV6-2 and TRBV6-3, and were left out.

Vbeta (60) and Jbeta (13) primers were used in the PCR. Only in-frame clones appear in the TCRdb table, and some are missing; sequencing was by immunoSEQ multiplex PCR. This sample has around 99,000 clones; around 77% occur once, and the top ten carry approximately 4.2%. This chain uses TRBV18 with TRBJ2-7; D perhaps matches TRBD2 (5 bases). The TCR was taken from a male donor in good health and CMV-seronegative. The sample consisted of PBMCs. CDR3 residues: CASSGELGSYEQYF. CDR3 bases: TGTGCCAGCTCAGGGGAGTTGGGGAGTTACGAGCAGTACTTC. Full variable domain (outside the CDR3, taken from reference TRBV18 and TRBJ2-7): NAGVMQNPRHLVRRRGQEARLRCSPMKGHSHVYWYRQLPEEGLKFMVYLQKENIIDESGMPKERFSAEFPKEGPSILRIQQVVRGDSAAYFCASSGELGSYEQYFGPGTRLTVT.